The 13 T cell receptor beta chains in this list originate from one sample, sequenced in a study of T cells in Graves' hyperthyroidism and ophthalmopathy. From RNA transcripts, TCR beta CDR3 regions were amplified. A first-round RT-PCR of the TCR CDR3 used the HTBI primer set. TCRdb re-analysed the multiplex PCR reads in MiXCR, keeping a single row per CDR3 protein. This sample has about 590,000 distinct CDR3 sequences, with 13% to 15% found just once. Specimen: blood. The receptors originated from a woman younger than 35 with Graves' ophthalmopathy.

The J gene is TRBJ2-5, the V gene TRBV7-9; D possibly corresponds to TRBD2 (6 bases). Trimming pared 5 bases from V and 13 bases from J, leaving 17 bases between. Germline V gene sequence: CDR1 SEHNR, CDR2 FQNEAQ (reference sequence). This CDR3 is 12 amino acids long. The CDR3 protein is CASSPGSGHAYF. The CDR3 DNA reads as TGTGCCAGCAGCCCCGGGAGCGGGCACGCGTACTTC.

The J gene is TRBJ2-3, the V gene TRBV9; tentatively, D is TRBD1 or TRBD2 (5 bases each). The V gene lost 3 bases and the J gene lost 9 bases, with 11 bases spanning the gap. CDR1 and CDR2 (germline): SGDLS, YYNGEE. The CDR3 sequence is 12 residues long. The chain's CDR3 is CASSGRDRTQYF. CDR3 nucleotide sequence: TGTGCCAGCAGCGGCCGGGACCGGACGCAGTATTTT.

The table lists this clonotype with many counts. This chain links TRBV11-3 with TRBJ2-3; tentatively, D is TRBD1 or TRBD2 (5 bases each). V was cut by 5 bases and J by 4 bases, with 22 bases left in between. Germline V gene data show CDR1 as SGHNT and CDR2 as YENEEA. The length of the CDR3 is 17 residues. CDR3 DNA: TGTGCCAGCAGCCTATTCCCGGGGCTAGGAGGCCCAGATACGCAGTATTTT. It codes for CASSLFPGLGGPDTQYF.

This clonotype was observed many times. J is TRBJ1-2 and V is TRBV5-1, with D perhaps TRBD1 (5 bases). V shed 4 bases and J shed 3 bases, with 16 bases lying between them. CDR1 SGHRS and CDR2 YFSETQ come from the germline V gene. CDR3 length: 15 amino acids. The CDR3 is CASSDQGWADYGYTF. The CDR3 nucleotides are TGCGCCAGCAGCGACCAGGGTTGGGCGGACTATGGCTACACCTTC.

The table lists this clonotype with many counts. The chain carries TRBV6-1 and TRBJ2-1; 16 bases are shared with TRBD2. V gave up 8 bases and J gave up 0 bases; unmatched junction bases: 7. The CDR3 length is 18 residues. Germline loops: CDR1 MNHNS, CDR2 SASEGT. The CDR3 DNA is TGTGCCAGCGGGGGACTAGCGGGAGGGAGGCCCTCCTACAATGAGCAGTTCTTC. Its translation is CASGGLAGGRPSYNEQFF.

Ten or more counts support this clonotype. The V and J genes are TRBV2 and TRBJ2-1, with 9 nucleotides matching TRBD2. Germline CDR1 is SNHLY and CDR2 is FYNNEI. This CDR3 is built from 15 residues. J was trimmed by 4 bases and V by 5 bases; bases with no gene match: 6. The CDR3 is CASSSTSGAYNEQFF. CDR3 in DNA: TGTGCCAGCAGTTCGACTAGCGGCGCATACAATGAGCAGTTCTTC.

This clonotype has a count of ten or more. The chain carries TRBV7-3 and TRBJ1-1, with 9 bases identical to TRBD1. Trimming took 3 bases from V and 5 from J; bases not matched to a gene: 4. The CDR3 consists of 14 residues. Per germline, CDR1 SGHTA and CDR2 FQGTGA. CDR3 DNA: TGTGCCAGCAGCTTTAAACAGGGGGCGACTGAAGCTTTCTTT. Translating gives CASSFKQGATEAFF.

This clonotype was detected many times. The chain combines TRBV30 with TRBJ1-2; 7 positions match TRBD1. After removal of 0 bases from V and 8 bases from J, the junction contained 9 bases not matched to a gene. Germline V CDR1 and CDR2: GTSNPN, SVGIG (reference sequence). This CDR3 region has 14 residues. The CDR3 region is CAWSVRGPLTGYTF. In DNA form, the CDR3 reads TGTGCCTGGAGTGTAAGGGGGCCCTTGACGGGCTACACCTTC.

This clonotype was counted many times. The chain links TRBV6-5 to TRBJ2-1; D perhaps matches TRBD1 (6 bases). The CDR3 runs to 20 residues. The germline gives CDR1 MNHEY, CDR2 SVGAGI. V lost 2 bases, J lost 6 bases, and 29 bases lay in between. CDR3 sequence (DNA): TGTGCCAGCAGTTACGGTGTGGTCGTAGGGGGAAGAAATAAGGGCAATGAGCAGTTCTTC. This translates into CASSYGVVVGGRNKGNEQFF.

With regard to this clonotype: The junction departs from germline at one end; a sequencing error may be responsible. The V gene is TRBV11-2, the J gene TRBJ2-2, with 7 bases that match TRBD1. Looked up from germline, CDR1 is SGHAT and CDR2 is FQNNGV. The CDR3 sequence is 17 residues long. The CDR3 protein is CAGSLEGATMNTGELFF. As DNA, the CDR3 is TGTGCCGGCAGCTTAGAGGGGGCAACCATGAACACCGGGGAGCTGTTTTTT.

Written as DNA, the CDR3 is TGCGCCAGCAGCCAGGGAAGGTCTAGCGGCTACAATGAGCAGTTCTTC. It translates to CASSQGRSSGYNEQFF. This chain uses TRBV4-1 with TRBJ2-1, with 7 bases that match TRBD2. Trimming at V came to 3 bases and at J to 3 bases, leaving 8 bases not matched to a gene. The CDR3 extends over 16 amino acids. Germline assignment: CDR1 MGHRA and CDR2 YSYEKL.

This clonotype was seen many times. This chain uses TRBV7-2 with TRBJ1-1, with TRBD1 matching 8 bases. This CDR3 spans 13 amino acids. With V trimmed by 11 bases and J by 3 bases, 8 bases remained unmatched. Germline values: CDR1 SGHTA, CDR2 FQGNSA. Here the CDR3 reads CAGQGIVYTEAFF. In nucleotides, the CDR3 is TGTGCCGGACAGGGTATCGTTTACACTGAAGCTTTCTTT.

This clonotype was counted ten times or more. This chain links TRBV19 with TRBJ1-1, with 7 bases that match TRBD1. This CDR3 has 13 residues. With 9 bases clipped from V and 1 base from J, the junction kept 5 bases outside the gene matches. Germline V gene lookup returns CDR1 LNHDA and CDR2 SQIVND (reference sequence). The CDR3 region is CASSNRGNTEAFF. As DNA, the CDR3 is TGTGCCAGCAGCAACAGGGGGAACACTGAAGCTTTCTTT.